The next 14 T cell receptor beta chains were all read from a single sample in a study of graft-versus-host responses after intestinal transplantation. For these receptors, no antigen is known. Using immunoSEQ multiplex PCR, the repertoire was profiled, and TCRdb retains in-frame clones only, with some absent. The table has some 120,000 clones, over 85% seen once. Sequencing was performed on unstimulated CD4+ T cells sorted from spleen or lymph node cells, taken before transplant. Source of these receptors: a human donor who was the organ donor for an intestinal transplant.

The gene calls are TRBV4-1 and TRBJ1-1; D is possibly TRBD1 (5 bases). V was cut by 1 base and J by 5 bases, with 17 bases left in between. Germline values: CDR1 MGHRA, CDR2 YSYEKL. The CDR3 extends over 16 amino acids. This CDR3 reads CASSQGRGQGETEAFF. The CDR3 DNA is TGCGCCAGCAGCCAAGGGCGAGGGCAGGGAGAGACTGAAGCTTTCTTT.

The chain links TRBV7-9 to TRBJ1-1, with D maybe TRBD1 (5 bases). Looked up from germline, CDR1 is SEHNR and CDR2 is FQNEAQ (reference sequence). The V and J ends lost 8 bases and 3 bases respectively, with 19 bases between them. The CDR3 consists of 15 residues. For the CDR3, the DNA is TGTGCCAGCGTCCCAGGGAAAGGGCTCGACACTGAAGCTTTCTTT. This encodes CASVPGKGLDTEAFF.

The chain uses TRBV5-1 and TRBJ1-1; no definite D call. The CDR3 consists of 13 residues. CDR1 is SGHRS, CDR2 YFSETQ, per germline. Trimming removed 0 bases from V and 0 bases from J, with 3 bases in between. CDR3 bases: TGCGCCAGCAGCTTGGAACTGAACACTGAAGCTTTCTTT. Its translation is CASSLELNTEAFF.

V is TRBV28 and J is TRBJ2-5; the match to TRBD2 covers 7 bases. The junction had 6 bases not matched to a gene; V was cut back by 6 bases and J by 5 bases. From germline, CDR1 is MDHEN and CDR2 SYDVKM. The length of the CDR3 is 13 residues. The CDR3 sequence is CASSPGGWETQYF. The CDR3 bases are TGTGCCAGCAGCCCCGGGGGGTGGGAGACCCAGTACTTC.

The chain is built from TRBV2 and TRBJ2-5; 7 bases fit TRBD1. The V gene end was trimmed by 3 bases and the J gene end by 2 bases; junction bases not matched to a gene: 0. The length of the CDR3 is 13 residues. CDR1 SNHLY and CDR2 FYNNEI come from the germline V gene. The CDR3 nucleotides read TGTGCCAGCAGTGACAGGGGGCAAGAGACCCAGTACTTC. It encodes CASSDRGQETQYF.

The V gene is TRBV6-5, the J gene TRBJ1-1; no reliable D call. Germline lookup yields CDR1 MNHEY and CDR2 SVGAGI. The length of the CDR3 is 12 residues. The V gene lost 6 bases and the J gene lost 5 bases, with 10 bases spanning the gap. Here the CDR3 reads CASSFGGTEAFF. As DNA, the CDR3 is TGTGCCAGCAGCTTCGGAGGGACTGAAGCTTTCTTT.

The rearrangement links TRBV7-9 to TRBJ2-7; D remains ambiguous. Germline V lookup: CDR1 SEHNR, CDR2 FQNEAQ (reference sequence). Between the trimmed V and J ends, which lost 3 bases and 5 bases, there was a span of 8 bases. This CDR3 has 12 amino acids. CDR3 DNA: TGTGCCAGCAGCTTCGGAAGGGACGAGCAGTACTTC. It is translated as CASSFGRDEQYF.

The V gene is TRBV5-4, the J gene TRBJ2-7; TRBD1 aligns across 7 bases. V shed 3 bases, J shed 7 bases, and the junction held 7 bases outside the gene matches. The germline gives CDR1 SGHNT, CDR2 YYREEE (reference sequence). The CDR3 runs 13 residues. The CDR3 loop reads CASSSRTGEEQYF. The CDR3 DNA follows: TGTGCCAGCAGCTCCCGGACAGGCGAGGAGCAGTACTTC.

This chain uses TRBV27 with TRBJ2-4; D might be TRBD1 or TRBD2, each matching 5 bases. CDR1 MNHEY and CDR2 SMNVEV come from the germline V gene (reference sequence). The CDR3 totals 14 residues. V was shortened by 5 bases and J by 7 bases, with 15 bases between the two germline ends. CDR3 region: CASSRDPWVNIQYF. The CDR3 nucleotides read TGTGCCAGCAGTCGGGACCCCTGGGTGAACATTCAGTACTTC.

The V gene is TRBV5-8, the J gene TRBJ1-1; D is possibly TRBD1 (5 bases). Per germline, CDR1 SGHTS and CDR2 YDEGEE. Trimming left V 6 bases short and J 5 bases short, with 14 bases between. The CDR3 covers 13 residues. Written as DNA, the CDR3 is TGTGCCAGCATCAGAGGGACCCGGACTGAAGCTTTCTTT. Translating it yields CASIRGTRTEAFF.

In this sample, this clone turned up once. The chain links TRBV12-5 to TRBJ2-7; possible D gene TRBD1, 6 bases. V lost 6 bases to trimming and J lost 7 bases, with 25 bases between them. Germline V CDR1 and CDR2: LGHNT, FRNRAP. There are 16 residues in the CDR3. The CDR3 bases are TGTGCTAGTGGAGACGCTCTCGACAGGAACCCTTGGGAGCAGTACTTC. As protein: CASGDALDRNPWEQYF.

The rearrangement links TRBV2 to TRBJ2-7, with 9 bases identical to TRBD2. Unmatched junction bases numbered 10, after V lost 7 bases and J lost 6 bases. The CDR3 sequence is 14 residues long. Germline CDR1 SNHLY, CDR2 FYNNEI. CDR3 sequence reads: CASTIAGEVSEQYF. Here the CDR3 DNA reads TGTGCCAGCACTATAGCGGGAGAGGTCTCCGAGCAGTACTTC.

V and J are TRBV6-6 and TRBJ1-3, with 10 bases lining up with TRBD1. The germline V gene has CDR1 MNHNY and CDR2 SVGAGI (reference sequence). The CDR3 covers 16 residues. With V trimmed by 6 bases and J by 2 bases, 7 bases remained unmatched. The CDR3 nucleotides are TGTGCCAGCAGGCAGAGGACAGGGGGAGCTGGAAACACCATATATTTT. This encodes CASRQRTGGAGNTIYF.

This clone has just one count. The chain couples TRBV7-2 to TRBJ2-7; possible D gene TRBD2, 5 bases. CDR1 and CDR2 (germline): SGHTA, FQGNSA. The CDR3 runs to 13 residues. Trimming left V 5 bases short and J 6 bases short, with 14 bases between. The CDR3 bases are TGTGCCAGCAGCCCCGGACTCCGGGGCGAGCAGTACTTC. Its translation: CASSPGLRGEQYF.